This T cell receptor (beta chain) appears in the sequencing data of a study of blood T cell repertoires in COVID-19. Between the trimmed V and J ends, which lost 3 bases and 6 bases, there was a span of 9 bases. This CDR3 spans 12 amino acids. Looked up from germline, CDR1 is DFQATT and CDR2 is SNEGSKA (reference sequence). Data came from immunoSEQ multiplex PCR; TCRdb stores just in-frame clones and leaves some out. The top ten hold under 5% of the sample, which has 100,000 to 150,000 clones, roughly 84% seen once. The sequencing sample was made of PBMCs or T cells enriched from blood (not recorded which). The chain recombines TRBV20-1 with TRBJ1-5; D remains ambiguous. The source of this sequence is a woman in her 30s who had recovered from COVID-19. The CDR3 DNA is TGCAGTGCTAGTCGCGGTTTTCAGCCCCAGCATTTT. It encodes CSASRGFQPQHF.